Listed below are T cell receptor beta chains from one sample, sequenced in a study of metastatic and nonmetastatic thyroid tumors. TCRdb re-called the PCR reads through MiXCR. The profile shows roughly 27,000 clones, over 20% of them singletons. The sample was blood. The receptors derive from a female donor with papillary thyroid cancer or a benign thyroid nodule (not recorded which). Some clones in this sample may be carry-over from other donors' samples. CDR3s include the opening cysteine and the closing phenylalanine or tryptophan. D genes are given only for firm matches. Part of the rows lack a size; the others show once, few, many or a class for expanded clones.

J | D | size | V | CDR3 | DNA
TRBJ2-1 | TRBD2 | many | TRBV7-2 | CASSVVPSGPPYEQFF | TGTGCCAGCAGCGTAGTCCCTAGCGGGCCCCCATATGAGCAGTTCTTC
TRBJ2-2 | NA | many | TRBV7-2 | CASSLVGDIGELFF | TGTGCCAGCAGCTTAGTCGGGGACATCGGGGAGCTGTTTTTT
TRBJ2-7 | NA | NA | TRBV28 | CASSPTGRDEQYF | TGTGCCAGCAGCCCTACGGGACGCGACGAGCAGTACTTC
TRBJ2-7 | TRBD1 | many | TRBV29-1 | CSVGLSGQGLPYEQYF | TGCAGCGTTGGTCTGTCAGGACAGGGCCTACCCTACGAGCAGTACTTC
TRBJ2-1 | TRBD2 | NA | TRBV20-1 | CSLEGPSGDRLNEQFF | TGCAGTCTCGAGGGTCCTAGCGGGGATCGCCTAAATGAGCAGTTCTTC
TRBJ1-2 | NA | once | TRBV14 | CASSRDKSYGYTF | TGTGCCAGCAGCCGAGACAAGAGCTATGGCTACACCTTC
TRBJ1-5 | NA | many | TRBV19 | CALGGRPDQPQHF | TGTGCCTTGGGAGGCAGGCCCGATCAGCCCCAGCATTTT
TRBJ2-6 | NA | few | TRBV6-5 | CASSYISGPNVLTF | TGTGCCAGCAGTTACATCTCTGGGCCCAACGTCCTGACTTTC
TRBJ2-7 | TRBD2 | many | TRBV20-1 | CSARDLAGVYEQYF | TGCAGTGCTAGAGATCTAGCGGGAGTCTACGAGCAGTACTTC
TRBJ2-2 | TRBD2 | many | TRBV20-1 | CSARDPQRGNTGELFF | TGCAGTGCTAGAGATCCTCAGCGGGGGAACACCGGGGAGCTGTTTTTT
TRBJ1-1 | NA | many | TRBV20-1 | CSARDDDWRGEAFF | TGCAGTGCTAGAGACGACGATTGGAGGGGTGAAGCTTTCTTT
TRBJ1-2 | NA | medium-sized | TRBV27 | CASKGGGSGYTF | TGTGCCAGCAAGGGTGGAGGATCCGGCTACACCTTC
TRBJ2-1 | NA | many | TRBV19 | CASSIGGLVNEQFF | TGTGCCAGTAGTATAGGGGGTCTAGTTAATGAGCAGTTCTTC
TRBJ2-7 | TRBD1 | medium-sized | TRBV6-1 | CASKSGQGYEQYF | TGTGCCAGCAAGTCGGGACAGGGTTACGAGCAGTACTTC
TRBJ1-2 | NA | many | TRBV18 | CASSGARGTREDGYTF | TGTGCCAGCTCAGGCGCCCGTGGAACACGGGAGGATGGCTACACCTTC
TRBJ1-1 | NA | many | TRBV20-1 | CSAPRPIGNTEAFF | TGCAGTGCTCCCCGGCCCATCGGGAACACTGAAGCTTTCTTT
TRBJ1-1 | NA | few | TRBV28 | CASGGVGTEAFF | TGTGCCAGCGGAGGGGTTGGCACTGAAGCTTTCTTT
TRBJ2-1 | NA | many | TRBV7-2 | CASSLQVSYNEQFF | TGTGCCAGCAGCTTGCAGGTCTCCTACAATGAGCAGTTCTTC
TRBJ1-3 | NA | many | TRBV5-6 | CASSPIRDRGAGSGNTIYF | TGTGCCAGCAGTCCTATACGCGACCGAGGGGCAGGCTCTGGAAACACCATATATTTT
TRBJ1-3 | NA | medium-sized | TRBV28 | CASRGSSGNTIYF | TGTGCCAGCAGGGGAAGCTCTGGAAACACCATATATTTT
TRBJ2-3 | NA | few | TRBV5-1 | CTSSLYGHVANTDTQYF | TGCACCAGCAGCTTGTACGGACATGTGGCTAACACAGATACGCAGTATTTT
TRBJ2-1 | NA | few | TRBV19 | CASSPGQYNEQFF | TGTGCCAGTAGCCCCGGACAATACAATGAGCAGTTCTTC
TRBJ2-1 | TRBD2 | NA | TRBV11-2 | CASSLGTSGGLEQFF | TGTGCCAGCAGCTTAGGGACTAGCGGGGGGCTGGAGCAGTTCTTC
TRBJ1-2 | NA | NA | TRBV6-5 | CASSYGTGKIGGYTF | TGTGCCAGCAGTTACGGCACAGGGAAAATTGGGGGCTACACCTTC
TRBJ2-1 | NA | NA | TRBV24-1 | CATSDPSRQFF | TGTGCCACCAGTGATCCTTCAAGGCAGTTCTTC
TRBJ1-2 | NA | NA | TRBV5-1 | CASSFNQGTVYGYTF | TGCGCCAGCAGCTTTAACCAGGGGACGGTCTATGGCTACACCTTC
TRBJ2-2 | TRBD2 | few | TRBV6-2/TRBV6-3 | CASSYSKTSGMNTGELFF | TGCGCCAGCAGTTACTCGAAAACTAGCGGGATGAACACCGGGGAGCTGTTTTTT
TRBJ1-2 | NA | many | TRBV7-6 | CASSLGHGPYYGYTF | TGTGCCAGCAGCTTAGGGCACGGACCTTACTATGGCTACACCTTC
TRBJ1-1 | NA | NA | TRBV5-1 | CASSLDREYTEAFF | TGCGCCAGCAGCTTGGACAGAGAGTACACTGAAGCTTTCTTT
TRBJ2-2 | TRBD2 | many | TRBV20-1 | CSAKLAGDTGELFF | TGCAGTGCTAAACTAGCGGGAGACACCGGGGAGCTGTTTTTT
TRBJ2-1 | NA | many | TRBV9 | CASSVAPDNNEQFF | TGTGCCAGCAGCGTAGCCCCAGACAATAATGAGCAGTTCTTC
TRBJ1-1 | TRBD1 | many | TRBV5-6 | CASSIPTGMNTEAFF | TGTGCCAGCAGCATTCCGACAGGGATGAACACTGAAGCTTTCTTT
TRBJ2-7 | NA | large | TRBV6-1 | CASSPRSPPYEQYF | TGTGCCAGCAGTCCCCGGTCCCCACCCTACGAGCAGTACTTC
TRBJ2-7 | NA | NA | TRBV7-6 | CASSFTLAGGSYEQYF | TGTGCCAGCAGCTTTACCCTAGCCGGGGGCTCCTACGAGCAGTACTTC
TRBJ2-1 | NA | NA | TRBV30 | CAWSVLASYNEQFF | TGTGCCTGGAGTGTACTCGCGTCCTACAATGAGCAGTTCTTC
TRBJ2-7 | NA | NA | TRBV19 | CASRGESSYEQYF | TGTGCCAGTAGAGGCGAGAGCTCCTACGAGCAGTACTTC
TRBJ2-2 | TRBD2 | many | TRBV7-3 | CASSLGLATGELFF | TGTGCCAGCAGCCTGGGACTAGCGACCGGGGAGCTGTTTTTT
TRBJ1-6 | NA | NA | TRBV9 | CASSVEGGFGNSPLHF | TGTGCCAGCAGCGTAGAGGGGGGGTTTGGTAATTCACCCCTCCACTTT
TRBJ1-5 | TRBD1 | few | TRBV6-1 | CASREGALGNQPQHF | TGTGCCAGCAGGGAGGGGGCGCTTGGCAATCAGCCCCAGCATTTT
TRBJ2-7 | NA | many | TRBV7-9 | CASRVDSAYEQYF | TGTGCCAGCAGGGTGGACAGTGCCTACGAGCAGTACTTC
TRBJ2-3 | NA | many | TRBV6-1 | CASSPPTDTQYF | TGTGCCAGCAGTCCCCCAACAGATACGCAGTATTTT
TRBJ2-1 | TRBD2 | few | TRBV15 | CATSRDSGGIQGDEQFF | TGTGCCACCAGCAGAGATTCGGGGGGAATTCAGGGCGATGAGCAGTTCTTC
TRBJ1-1 | TRBD1 | many | TRBV3-1 | CASSRGGGMNTEAFF | TGTGCCAGCAGCCGAGGGGGCGGGATGAACACTGAAGCTTTCTTT
TRBJ2-1 | TRBD1 | NA | TRBV6-1 | CASSSLDRGHFF | TGTGCCAGCAGCTCCCTGGACAGGGGGCATTTCTTC
TRBJ1-1 | TRBD1 | NA | TRBV30 | CAWRGTGGMAEAFF | TGTGCCTGGAGGGGGACAGGGGGCATGGCTGAAGCTTTCTTT
TRBJ2-2 | NA | many | TRBV5-1 | CASSFRPQGSGTNTGELFF | TGCGCCAGCAGCTTCCGTCCCCAGGGGTCTGGCACAAACACCGGGGAGCTGTTTTTT
TRBJ1-1 | NA | many | TRBV9 | CASSVGSPGAGVGAEAFF | TGTGCCAGCAGCGTAGGGTCACCAGGGGCGGGTGTGGGAGCTGAAGCTTTCTTT